The 27 T cell receptor beta chains presented below share a single source sample, sequenced in a study of a mutant IDH1 vaccine in newly diagnosed glioma. Time point described: week 5, during vaccination. With topical imiquimod, each dose of the vaccine consisted of 300 ug of mutant IDH1 20-mer peptide. This table comes from immunoSEQ multiplex PCR, and its TCRdb copy is limited to in-frame clones, with some not included. The sample records just under 80,000 clones, roughly 91% being singletons. Their antigens remain unidentified. Sequenced here: PBMCs, sampled from a glioma patient whose treatment included an IDH1 peptide vaccine. These TCRs come from a woman between 45 and 65 years old with glioma.

This chain connects TRBV5-1 to TRBJ1-4; possible D gene TRBD1, 5 bases. The V and J ends lost 2 bases and 8 bases respectively, with 13 bases between them. The CDR3 spans 14 residues. Germline values: CDR1 SGHRS, CDR2 YFSETQ. The CDR3 loop is CASSFGEGYEKLFF. The CDR3 DNA is TGCGCCAGCAGCTTTGGGGAGGGGTACGAAAAACTGTTTTTT.

CDR3 DNA sequence: TGTGCCAGCACCAGGACAGGGGGTTCTTCACCCCTCCACTTT. Protein: CASTRTGGSSPLHF. The chain has TRBV2 and TRBJ1-6; 10 nucleotides match TRBD1. The CDR3 has 14 residues. Trimming removed 7 bases from V and 9 bases from J; junction bases left unmatched: 6. The germline gives CDR1 SNHLY, CDR2 FYNNEI.

This sequence joins TRBV7-3 and TRBJ2-1; the D gene is possibly TRBD2 (5 bases). The V gene's germline CDR1 is SGHTA and CDR2 FQGTGA. V was trimmed by 4 bases and J by 7 bases, leaving 14 bases between them. This CDR3 has 14 amino acids. CDR3 nucleotide sequence: TGTGCCAGCAGCTCGAAGACACCGGGGAATGAGCAGTTCTTC. Amino acids: CASSSKTPGNEQFF.

The chain is built from TRBV27 and TRBJ1-2; 8 nucleotides agree with TRBD1. This CDR3 is 14 amino acids long. CDR1 and CDR2 (germline): MNHEY, SMNVEV (reference sequence). Losses at the gene ends were 5 bases for V and 7 bases for J; bases not matched to a gene: 9. In DNA form, the CDR3 reads TGTGCCAGCAGTCCCGGACAGGGCCTCTCTGGCTACACCTTC. It translates to CASSPGQGLSGYTF.

This chain links TRBV5-3 with TRBJ2-7; tentative D call: TRBD1 (6 bases). TRBV5-3 is treated as an ORF (open reading frame) with a function not yet certain. CDR3 length equals 13 residues. V was shortened by 1 base and J by 3 bases, with 8 bases between the two germline ends. The CDR3 DNA reads as TGTGCCAGAAGCTTGTGCAGGGGCTACGAGCAGTACTTC. Translating it yields CARSLCRGYEQYF.

The CDR3 spells CASKVPSGRISYEQYF. The CDR3, as DNA: TGTGCCAGCAAGGTCCCTAGCGGGAGGATTTCCTACGAGCAGTACTTC. The gene calls are TRBV21-1 and TRBJ2-7; TRBD2 was called by the table and not checked on the DNA. TRBV21-1 has pseudogene status. This CDR3 is 16 amino acids long.

The chain links TRBV6-5 to TRBJ2-7; 9 nucleotides align to TRBD1. Germline V lookup: CDR1 MNHEY, CDR2 SVGAGI. Unmatched junction bases numbered 3, after V lost 4 bases and J lost 2 bases. CDR3 length: 14 residues. CDR3 region: CASSSGTGTYEQYF. In DNA form, the CDR3 reads TGTGCCAGCAGTTCCGGGACAGGGACCTACGAGCAGTACTTC.

This clone was recorded once. The chain has TRBV5-1 and TRBJ2-7; TRBD1 agrees at 12 bases. With 3 bases clipped from V and 5 bases from J, the junction kept 6 bases outside the gene matches. Germline V lookup: CDR1 SGHRS, CDR2 YFSETQ. This CDR3 region has 15 residues. The CDR3 region has the DNA TGCGCCAGCAGCTACCGGGACAGGGGGCTCGACGAGCAGTACTTC. It yields the protein CASSYRDRGLDEQYF.

This clone was counted a single time. The V call is TRBV21-1, the J call TRBJ2-5; the D segment call TRBD2 is taken from the table without a DNA check. TRBV21-1 constitutes a pseudogene. The CDR3 extends over 15 amino acids. The DNA of the CDR3 is TGTGCCAGCAGACCCGGGACTAGCGGGGTAAAGACCCAGTACTTC. It translates to CASRPGTSGVKTQYF.

The chain is built from TRBV9 and TRBJ2-5; possible D gene TRBD2, 5 bases. Looked up from germline, CDR1 is SGDLS and CDR2 is YYNGEE. Trimming took 2 bases from V and 1 from J, leaving 18 bases between them. The CDR3 consists of 17 residues. CDR3 nucleotides: TGTGCCAGCAGCGTGGGCTTAGGAGGAGGAGGCCAAGAGACCCAGTACTTC. It is translated as CASSVGLGGGGQETQYF. The complete variable domain, with remaining parts taken from reference TRBV9 and TRBJ2-5, reads DSGVTQTPKHLITATGQRVTLRCSPRSGDLSVYWYQQSLDQGLQFLIQYYNGEERAKGNILERFSAQQFPDLHSELNLSSLELGDSALYFCASSVGLGGGGQETQYFGPGTRLLVL.

The rearrangement uses TRBV6-1 and TRBJ2-5, with 9 bases aligning to TRBD2. The CDR3 contains 14 residues. The germline gives CDR1 MNHNS, CDR2 SASEGT. With V trimmed by 1 base and J by 7 bases, 4 bases remained unmatched. The CDR3 bases are TGTGCCAGCAGTGAAGTGGGACTAGCCGGGACCCAGTACTTC. Residues: CASSEVGLAGTQYF.

This rearrangement joins TRBV9 to TRBJ2-2; 10 nucleotides agree with TRBD2. V was pared by 1 base and J by 0 bases, with 6 bases of the junction left unmatched. Looked up from germline, CDR1 is SGDLS and CDR2 is YYNGEE. The CDR3 has 18 amino acids. The CDR3 protein is CASSVSTSGFANTGELFF. The CDR3 region has the DNA TGTGCCAGCAGCGTATCGACTAGCGGGTTCGCGAACACCGGGGAGCTGTTTTTT.

The chain couples TRBV6-1 to TRBJ1-4, with no clear D. V dropped 0 bases and J dropped 8 bases, with 10 bases sitting between them. The germline V gene has CDR1 MNHNS and CDR2 SASEGT. This CDR3 spans 14 amino acids. CDR3 amino acids: CASSEALRGEKLFF. As DNA, the CDR3 is TGTGCCAGCAGTGAAGCGCTTAGAGGAGAAAAACTGTTTTTT.

This chain connects TRBV9 to TRBJ2-1; no firm D call. There are 13 residues in the CDR3. The germline V and J ends were trimmed by 3 bases and 6 bases, with 10 bases remaining between them. Germline loops: CDR1 SGDLS, CDR2 YYNGEE. For the CDR3, the DNA is TGTGCCAGCAGCGGGGGAAACGGCAATGAGCAGTTCTTC. Translated: CASSGGNGNEQFF.

This sequence joins TRBV10-2 and TRBJ1-1; D gene unclear. The CDR3 length is 13 residues. V was pared by 7 bases and J by 2 bases, with 11 bases between. Per the germline V gene, CDR1 is WSHSY and CDR2 is SAAADI. CDR3: CASNSLTNTEAFF. In nucleotides, the CDR3 is TGCGCCAGCAACTCCCTGACCAACACTGAAGCTTTCTTT.

The chain recombines TRBV25-1 with TRBJ2-5, with D unclear. This CDR3 has 14 amino acids. CDR1 is MGHDK and CDR2 is SYGVNS in the germline V gene. V was clipped by 5 bases and J by 3 bases, with 13 bases between them. CDR3: CASSQQGWEETQYF. The CDR3 region has the DNA TGTGCCAGCAGTCAGCAAGGGTGGGAAGAGACCCAGTACTTC.

In DNA, the CDR3 is TGTGCCAGCAGTCCCACAGGGGTGACTAATGAAAAACTGTTTTTT. It codes for CASSPTGVTNEKLFF. The chain employs TRBV28 and TRBJ1-4, with 7 bases identical to TRBD1. V lost 5 bases to trimming and J lost 2 bases; unmatched junction nucleotides: 5. The CDR3 spans 15 residues. Germline lookup yields CDR1 MDHEN and CDR2 SYDVKM.

V gene TRBV27 combines with J gene TRBJ1-5; D might be TRBD1 (6 bases). Germline lookup yields CDR1 MNHEY and CDR2 SMNVEV (reference sequence). Between the trimmed V and J ends, which lost 0 bases and 3 bases, there was a span of 12 bases. The CDR3 consists of 16 residues. The CDR3 protein is CASSLSKGGLNQPQHF. The CDR3 bases are TGTGCCAGCAGTTTATCGAAGGGGGGCCTCAATCAGCCCCAGCATTTT.

This clone is a singleton in its sample. This chain connects TRBV29-1 to TRBJ2-1; 7 nucleotides line up with TRBD2. Germline CDR1 is SQVTM and CDR2 is ANQGSEA. The V and J ends lost 5 bases and 7 bases, in that order; junction bases with no gene match: 11. This CDR3 comprises 14 residues. The CDR3 DNA sequence: TGCAGCGTTAACCCCGAGACTAGCAAAAATGAGCAGTTCTTC. Its translation is CSVNPETSKNEQFF.

The V gene is TRBV18, the J gene TRBJ2-6, with D hard to call. This CDR3 is built from 15 residues. Germline values: CDR1 KGHSH, CDR2 LQKENI. The V end was cut by 1 base, the J end by 0 bases, with 4 bases between. The CDR3 reads CASSPQSSGANVLTF. The CDR3 nucleotides read TGTGCCAGCTCACCACAGAGCTCTGGGGCCAACGTCCTGACTTTC.

The chain carries TRBV7-8 and TRBJ2-5; D assignment may be TRBD1 or TRBD2 (6 bases each). Germline CDR1 and CDR2: SGHVS and FQNEAQ. V shed 5 bases and J shed 2 bases, with 18 bases lying between them. The CDR3 loop spans 16 amino acids. In DNA, the CDR3 is TGTGCCAGCAGCACCCCGGGGGCTACCGGGCAAGAGACCCAGTACTTC. Amino acids: CASSTPGATGQETQYF.

V usage is TRBV25-1 and J usage is TRBJ1-6, with TRBD1 matching 9 bases. Losses at the gene ends were 4 bases for V and 12 bases for J; bases not matched to a gene: 7. CDR1 MGHDK and CDR2 SYGVNS come from the germline V gene. The CDR3 has 14 residues. This CDR3 is CASSVGTGNLPLHF. The DNA for the CDR3 is TGTGCCAGCAGTGTCGGGACAGGGAATCTACCCCTCCACTTT.

The chain couples TRBV11-2 to TRBJ1-1; D is undetermined. Germline-derived CDR1 and CDR2 are SGHAT and FQNNGV. The CDR3 is 15 residues long. The V and J ends lost 0 bases and 5 bases respectively, with 13 bases between them. CDR3 residues: CASSLEGLGTTEAFF. The CDR3 DNA follows: TGTGCCAGCAGCTTAGAGGGGTTAGGAACGACTGAAGCTTTCTTT. Complete variable domain (other parts from reference TRBV11-2 and TRBJ1-1): EAGVAQSPRYKIIEKRQSVAFWCNPISGHATLYWYQQILGQGPKLLIQFQNNGVVDDSQLPKDRFSAERLKGVDSTLKIQPAKLEDSAVYLCASSLEGLGTTEAFFGQGTRLTVV.

A single count supports this clone. The rearrangement joins TRBV5-1 to TRBJ2-5; possibly TRBD1 for D (7 bases). The CDR3 contains 15 residues. CDR1 SGHRS and CDR2 YFSETQ come from the germline V gene. Trimming left V 4 bases short and J 1 base short, with 14 bases between. This chain's CDR3 is CASSAGRQGQETQYF. CDR3 DNA: TGCGCCAGCAGCGCGGGGCGACAGGGCCAAGAGACCCAGTACTTC. Supplemented by reference TRBV5-1 and TRBJ2-5, the full variable domain reads KAGVTQTPRYLIKTRGQQVTLSCSPISGHRSVSWYQQTPGQGLQFLFEYFSETQRNKGNFPGRFSGRQFSNSRSEMNVSTLELGDSALYLCASSAGRQGQETQYFGPGTRLLVL.

This clone was observed once. This chain joins TRBV28 and TRBJ1-5, with D hard to call. The V end was cut by 6 bases, the J end by 3 bases, with 12 bases between. Germline CDR1 is MDHEN and CDR2 is SYDVKM. This CDR3 has 14 amino acids. This CDR3 reads CASSPRHLNQPQHF. CDR3 nucleotide sequence: TGTGCCAGCAGCCCCCGACATCTCAATCAGCCCCAGCATTTT.

The gene calls are TRBV10-1 and TRBJ2-7; 11 nucleotides align to TRBD2. Germline V lookup: CDR1 WNHNN, CDR2 SYGVQD (reference sequence). The CDR3 runs to 14 residues. V shed 6 bases, J shed 2 bases, and the junction held 3 bases outside the gene matches. For the CDR3, the DNA is TGCGCCAGCAGCGGGACTAGCGGTACCTACGAGCAGTACTTC. It codes for CASSGTSGTYEQYF.

The count of this clone is one. CDR3 protein: CASTPAGDNYGYTF. The CDR3 nucleotides are TGTGCCAGCACCCCTGCGGGGGACAACTATGGCTACACCTTC. The chain is built from TRBV5-5 and TRBJ1-2; D is possibly TRBD1 (5 bases). With 6 bases removed from V and 2 bases from J, the gap between germline ends came to 14 bases. The CDR3 consists of 14 residues. In germline, CDR1 is SGHKS, CDR2 YYEKEE (reference sequence).